This T cell receptor beta chain was identified in a study of regulatory T cells in long-lasting Graves disease. Documented time point: newly diagnosed GD, antithyroid drugs for less than 3 months. From RNA extracted from PBMCs, the TCR library was made. The CDR3 length is 14 residues. V was shortened by 4 bases and J by 8 bases, with 17 bases between the two germline ends. Germline assignment: CDR1 SEHNR and CDR2 FQNEAQ (reference sequence). This clonotype was found a few times. Researchers made TCR beta libraries by using iRepertoire HTBI primers and running Arm-PCR on CDR3 regions. TCRdb called the multiplex PCR reads again in MiXCR, with one record for every CDR3 protein. The sample has approximately 400,000 distinct CDR3 sequences, roughly 10% seen once; the top ten hold approximately 17%. The same data also went into a second study, on T cells in Graves' hyperthyroidism and ophthalmopathy.

The source is a young woman with Graves disease. The specimen comprised peripheral blood mononuclear cells (PBMCs), sampled at new diagnosis, from a patient treated with antithyroid drugs. The J gene is TRBJ1-2, the V gene TRBV7-9; no firm D call. The CDR3 is CASSSDGQGRGYTF. The CDR3 DNA follows: TGTGCCAGCAGCTCGGACGGGCAAGGAAGAGGCTACACCTTC.